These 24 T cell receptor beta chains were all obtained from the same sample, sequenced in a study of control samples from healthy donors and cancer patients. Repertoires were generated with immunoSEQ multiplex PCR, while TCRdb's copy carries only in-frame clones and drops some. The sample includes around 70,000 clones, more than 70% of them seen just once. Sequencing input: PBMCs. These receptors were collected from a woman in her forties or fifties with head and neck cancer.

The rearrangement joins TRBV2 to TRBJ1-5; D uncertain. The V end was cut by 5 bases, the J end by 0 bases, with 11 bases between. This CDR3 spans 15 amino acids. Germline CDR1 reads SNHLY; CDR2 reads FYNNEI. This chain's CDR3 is CASSTDGYSNQPQHF. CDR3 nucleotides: TGTGCCAGCAGTACGGACGGATATAGCAATCAGCCCCAGCATTTT.

As DNA, the CDR3 is TGCAGTGCTCCGGAGGGATTCTTC. Translating it yields CSAPEGFF. The chain joins TRBV20-1 to TRBJ2-1, with D perhaps matching TRBD2 (6 bases). V shed 5 bases and J shed 16 bases, with 9 bases lying between them. This CDR3 has 8 amino acids. The germline CDR1 and CDR2 sequences are DFQATT and SNEGSKA (reference sequence).

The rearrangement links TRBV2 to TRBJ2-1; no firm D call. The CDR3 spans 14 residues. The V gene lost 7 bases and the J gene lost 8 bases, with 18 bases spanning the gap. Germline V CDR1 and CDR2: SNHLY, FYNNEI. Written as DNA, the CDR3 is TGTGCCAGCACCGGTAGGATCCAGGTCGATGAGCAGTTCTTC. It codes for CASTGRIQVDEQFF.

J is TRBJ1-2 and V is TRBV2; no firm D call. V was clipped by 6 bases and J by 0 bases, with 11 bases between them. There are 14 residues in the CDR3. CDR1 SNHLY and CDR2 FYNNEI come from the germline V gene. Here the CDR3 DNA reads TGTGCCAGCAGGTTCCGGCCGGCTAACTATGGCTACACCTTC. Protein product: CASRFRPANYGYTF.

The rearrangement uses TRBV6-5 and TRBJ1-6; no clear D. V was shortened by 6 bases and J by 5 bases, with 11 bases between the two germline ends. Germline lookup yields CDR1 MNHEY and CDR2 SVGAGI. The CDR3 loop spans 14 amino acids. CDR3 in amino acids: CASRGYANNSPLHF. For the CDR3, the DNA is TGTGCCAGCAGGGGGTATGCAAATAATTCACCCCTCCACTTT.

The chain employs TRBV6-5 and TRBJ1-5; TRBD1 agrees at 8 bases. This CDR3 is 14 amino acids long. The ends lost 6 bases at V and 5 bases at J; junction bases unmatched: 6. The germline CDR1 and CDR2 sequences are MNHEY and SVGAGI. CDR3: CASSRTGMDQPQHF. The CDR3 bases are TGTGCCAGCAGCCGGACAGGGATGGATCAGCCCCAGCATTTT.

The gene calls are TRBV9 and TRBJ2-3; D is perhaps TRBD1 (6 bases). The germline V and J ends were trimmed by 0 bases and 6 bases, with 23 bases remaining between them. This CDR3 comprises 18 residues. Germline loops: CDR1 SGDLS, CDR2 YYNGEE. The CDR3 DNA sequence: TGTGCCAGCAGCGTAGGTCCGACAGGCCTCGCGCTATCCGATACGCAGTATTTT. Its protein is CASSVGPTGLALSDTQYF.

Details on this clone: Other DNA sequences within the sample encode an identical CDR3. CDR3 DNA: TGTGCCAGCAGCTTAGGCTGGGACAGGTTTAGCTCCTACGAGCAGTACTTC. Amino acids: CASSLGWDRFSSYEQYF. This chain uses TRBV7-6 with TRBJ2-7; the match to TRBD1 covers 8 bases. This CDR3 comprises 17 residues. Germline assignment: CDR1 SGHVS and CDR2 FNYEAQ. V shed 1 base and J 0 bases; nucleotides not matched to a gene: 8.

The CDR3, as DNA: TGTGCCAGCAGTTACCAGGGAGGGAGAGAGACCCAGTACTTC. Translation: CASSYQGGRETQYF. This chain connects TRBV6-5 to TRBJ2-5; 7 nucleotides match TRBD2. The ends lost 2 bases at V and 4 bases at J; junction bases unmatched: 4. This CDR3 has 14 amino acids. The germline gives CDR1 MNHEY, CDR2 SVGAGI.

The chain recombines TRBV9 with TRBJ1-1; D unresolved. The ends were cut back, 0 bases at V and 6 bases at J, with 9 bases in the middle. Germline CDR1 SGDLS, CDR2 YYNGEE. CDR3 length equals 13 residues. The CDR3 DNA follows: TGTGCCAGCAGCGTAGTATCAGGCGCTGAAGCTTTCTTT. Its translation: CASSVVSGAEAFF.

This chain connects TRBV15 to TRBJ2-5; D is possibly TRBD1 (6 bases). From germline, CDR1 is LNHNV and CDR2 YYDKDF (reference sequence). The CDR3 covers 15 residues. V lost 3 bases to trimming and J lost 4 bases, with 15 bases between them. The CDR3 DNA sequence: TGTGCCACCAGCAGTCTAACAGGGCAGGGAGAGACCCAGTACTTC. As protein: CATSSLTGQGETQYF.

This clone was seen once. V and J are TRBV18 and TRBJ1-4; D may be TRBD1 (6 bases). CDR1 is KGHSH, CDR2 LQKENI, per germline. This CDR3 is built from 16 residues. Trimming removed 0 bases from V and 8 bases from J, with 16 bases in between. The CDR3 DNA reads TGTGCCAGCTCACCACCAAATACAGGGCTTCGGGAAAAACTGTTTTTT. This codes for CASSPPNTGLREKLFF. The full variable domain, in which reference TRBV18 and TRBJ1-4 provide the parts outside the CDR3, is NAGVMQNPRHLVRRRGQEARLRCSPMKGHSHVYWYRQLPEEGLKFMVYLQKENIIDESGMPKERFSAEFPKEGPSILRIQQVVRGDSAAYFCASSPPNTGLREKLFFGSGTQLSVL.

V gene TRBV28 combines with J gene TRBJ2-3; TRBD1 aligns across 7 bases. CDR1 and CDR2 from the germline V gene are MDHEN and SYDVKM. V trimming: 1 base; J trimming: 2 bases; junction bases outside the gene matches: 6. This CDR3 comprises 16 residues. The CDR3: CASSLSDRQDTDTQYF. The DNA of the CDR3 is TGTGCCAGCAGTTTATCGGACAGGCAAGACACAGATACGCAGTATTTT. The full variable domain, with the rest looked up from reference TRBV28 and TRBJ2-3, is DVKVTQSSRYLVKRTGEKVFLECVQDMDHENMFWYRQDPGLGLRLIYFSYDVKMKEKGDIPEGYSVSREKKERFSLILESASTNQTSMYLCASSLSDRQDTDTQYFGPGTRLTVL.

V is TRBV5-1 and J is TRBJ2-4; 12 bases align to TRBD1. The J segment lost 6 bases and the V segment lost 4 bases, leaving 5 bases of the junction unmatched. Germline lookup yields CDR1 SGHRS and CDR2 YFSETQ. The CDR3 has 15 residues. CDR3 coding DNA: TGCGCCAGCAGCACCGGGACAGGGGGCCGAAACATTCAGTACTTC. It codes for CASSTGTGGRNIQYF.

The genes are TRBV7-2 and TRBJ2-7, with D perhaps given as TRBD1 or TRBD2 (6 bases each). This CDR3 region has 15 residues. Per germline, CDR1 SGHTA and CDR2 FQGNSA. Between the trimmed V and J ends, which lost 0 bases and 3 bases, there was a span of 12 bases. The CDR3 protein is CASSLAPGAGYEQYF. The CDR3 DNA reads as TGTGCCAGCAGCTTAGCGCCGGGGGCCGGCTACGAGCAGTACTTC. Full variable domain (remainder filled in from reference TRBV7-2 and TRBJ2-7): GAGVSQSPSNKVTEKGKDVELRCDPISGHTALYWYRQSLGQGLEFLIYFQGNSAPDKSGLPSDRFSAERTGGSVSTLTIQRTQQEDSAVYLCASSLAPGAGYEQYFGPGTRLTVT.

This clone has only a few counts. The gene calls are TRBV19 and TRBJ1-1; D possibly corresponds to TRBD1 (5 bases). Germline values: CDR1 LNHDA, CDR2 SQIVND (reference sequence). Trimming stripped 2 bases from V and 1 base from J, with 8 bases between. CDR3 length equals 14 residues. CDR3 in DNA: TGTGCCAGTAGTATACAGGGACCGAACACTGAAGCTTTCTTT. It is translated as CASSIQGPNTEAFF.

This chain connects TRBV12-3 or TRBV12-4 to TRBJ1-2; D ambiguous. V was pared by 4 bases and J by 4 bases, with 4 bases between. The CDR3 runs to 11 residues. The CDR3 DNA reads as TGTGCCAGCAGTTCCGTCTATGGCTACACCTTC. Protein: CASSSVYGYTF.

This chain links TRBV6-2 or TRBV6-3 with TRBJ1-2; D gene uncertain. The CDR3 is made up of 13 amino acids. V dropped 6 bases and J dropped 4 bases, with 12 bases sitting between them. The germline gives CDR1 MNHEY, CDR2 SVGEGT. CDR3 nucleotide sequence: TGTGCCAGCAGCGCTTTCCAAACCTATGGCTACACCTTC. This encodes CASSAFQTYGYTF.

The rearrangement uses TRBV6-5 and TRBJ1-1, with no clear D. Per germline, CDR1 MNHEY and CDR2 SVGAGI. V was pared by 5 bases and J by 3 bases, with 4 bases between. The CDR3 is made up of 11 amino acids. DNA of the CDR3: TGTGCCAGCAGTAAGTACACTGAAGCTTTCTTT. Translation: CASSKYTEAFF.

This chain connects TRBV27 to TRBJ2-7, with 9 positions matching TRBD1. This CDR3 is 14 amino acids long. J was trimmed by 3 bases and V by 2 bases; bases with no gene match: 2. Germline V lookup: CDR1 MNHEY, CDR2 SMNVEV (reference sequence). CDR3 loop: CASSLRGQGYEQYF. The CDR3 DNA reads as TGTGCCAGCAGTTTAAGGGGACAGGGCTACGAGCAGTACTTC.

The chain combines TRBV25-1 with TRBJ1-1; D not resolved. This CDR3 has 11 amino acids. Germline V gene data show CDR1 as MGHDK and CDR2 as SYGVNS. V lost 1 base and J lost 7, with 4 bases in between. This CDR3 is CASSELYEAFF. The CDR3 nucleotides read TGTGCCAGCAGTGAATTATATGAAGCTTTCTTT.

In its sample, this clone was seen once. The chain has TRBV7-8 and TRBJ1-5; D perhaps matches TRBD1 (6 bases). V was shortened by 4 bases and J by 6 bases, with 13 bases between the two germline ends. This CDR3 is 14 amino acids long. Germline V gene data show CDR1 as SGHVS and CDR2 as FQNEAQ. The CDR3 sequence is CASSYLGGGQPQHF. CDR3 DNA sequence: TGTGCCAGCAGCTACTTAGGAGGGGGTCAGCCCCAGCATTTT.

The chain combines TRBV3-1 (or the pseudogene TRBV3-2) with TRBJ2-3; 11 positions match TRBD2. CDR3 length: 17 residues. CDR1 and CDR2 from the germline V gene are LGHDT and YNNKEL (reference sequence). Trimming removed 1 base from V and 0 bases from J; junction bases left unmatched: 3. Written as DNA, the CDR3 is TGTGCCAGCAGCCAAGCTCTAGCGGGGGGAAGCACAGATACGCAGTATTTT. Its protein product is CASSQALAGGSTDTQYF.

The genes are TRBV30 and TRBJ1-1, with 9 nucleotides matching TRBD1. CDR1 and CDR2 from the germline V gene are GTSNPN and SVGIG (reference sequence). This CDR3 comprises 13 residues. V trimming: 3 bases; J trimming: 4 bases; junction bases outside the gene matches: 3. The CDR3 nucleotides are TGTGCCTGGAGCTGGGGACAGGGCACTGAAGCTTTCTTT. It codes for CAWSWGQGTEAFF.